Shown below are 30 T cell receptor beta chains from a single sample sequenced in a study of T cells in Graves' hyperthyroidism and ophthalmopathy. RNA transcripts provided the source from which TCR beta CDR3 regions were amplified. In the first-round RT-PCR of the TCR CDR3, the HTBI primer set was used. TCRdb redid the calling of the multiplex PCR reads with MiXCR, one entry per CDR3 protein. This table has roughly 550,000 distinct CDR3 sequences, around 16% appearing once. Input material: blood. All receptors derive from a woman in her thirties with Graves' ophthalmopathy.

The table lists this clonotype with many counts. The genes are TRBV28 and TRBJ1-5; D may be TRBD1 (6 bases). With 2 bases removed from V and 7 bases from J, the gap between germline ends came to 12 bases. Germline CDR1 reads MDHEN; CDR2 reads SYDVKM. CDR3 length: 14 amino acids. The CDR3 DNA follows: TGTGCCAGCAGTTTAAGCGGGGGGCGGCAGCCCCAGCATTTT. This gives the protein CASSLSGGRQPQHF.

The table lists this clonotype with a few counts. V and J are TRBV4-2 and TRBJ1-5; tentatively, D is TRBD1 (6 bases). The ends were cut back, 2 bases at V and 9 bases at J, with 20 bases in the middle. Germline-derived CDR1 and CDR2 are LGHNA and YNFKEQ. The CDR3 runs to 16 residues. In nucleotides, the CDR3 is TGTGCCAGCAGCCAAATTAGGACAGATGGGAATTCGCCCCAGCATTTT. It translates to CASSQIRTDGNSPQHF.

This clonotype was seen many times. The CDR3 coding sequence is TGTGCCAGCAGCTTATTCGGGACAGGTGGAGCTTTCTTT. This encodes CASSLFGTGGAFF. This sequence joins TRBV7-9 and TRBJ1-1; 8 bases fit TRBD1. V shed 2 bases and J 10 bases; nucleotides not matched to a gene: 6. The CDR3 is 13 amino acids. In germline, CDR1 is SEHNR, CDR2 FQNEAQ (reference sequence).

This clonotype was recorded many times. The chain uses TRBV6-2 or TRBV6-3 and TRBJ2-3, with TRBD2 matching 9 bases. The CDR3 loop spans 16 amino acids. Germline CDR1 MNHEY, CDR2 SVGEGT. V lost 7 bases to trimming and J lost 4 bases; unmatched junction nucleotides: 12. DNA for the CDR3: TGTGCCAGCAATCGGGATAGCGGGAGTAGGGCAGATACGCAGTATTTT. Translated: CASNRDSGSRADTQYF.

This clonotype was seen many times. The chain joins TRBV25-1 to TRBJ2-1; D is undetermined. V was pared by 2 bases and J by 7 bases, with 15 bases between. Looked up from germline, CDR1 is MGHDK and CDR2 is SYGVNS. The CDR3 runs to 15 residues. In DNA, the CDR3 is TGTGCCAGCAGTGAACGGTTGATAAAAACTAATGAGCAGTTCTTC. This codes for CASSERLIKTNEQFF.

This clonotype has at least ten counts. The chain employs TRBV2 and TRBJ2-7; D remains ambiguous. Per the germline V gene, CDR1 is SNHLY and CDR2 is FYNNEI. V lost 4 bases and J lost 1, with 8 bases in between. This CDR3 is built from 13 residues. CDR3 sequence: CASSALESYEQYF. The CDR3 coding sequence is TGTGCCAGCAGTGCCCTAGAGTCCTACGAGCAGTACTTC.

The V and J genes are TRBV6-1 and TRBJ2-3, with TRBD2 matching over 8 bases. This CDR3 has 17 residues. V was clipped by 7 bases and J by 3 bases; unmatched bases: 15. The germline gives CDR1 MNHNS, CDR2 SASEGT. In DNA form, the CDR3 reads TGTGCCAGCACCCAGAGGGGACTAGGAGTTAATACAGATACGCAGTATTTT. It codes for CASTQRGLGVNTDTQYF.

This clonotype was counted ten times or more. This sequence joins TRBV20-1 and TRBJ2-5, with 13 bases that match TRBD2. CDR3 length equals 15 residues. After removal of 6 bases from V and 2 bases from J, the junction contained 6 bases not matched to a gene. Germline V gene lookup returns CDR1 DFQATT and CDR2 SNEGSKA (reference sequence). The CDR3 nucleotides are TGCAGTGCACGTCCGGGACTAGCGGGACAAGAGACCCAGTACTTC. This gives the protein CSARPGLAGQETQYF.

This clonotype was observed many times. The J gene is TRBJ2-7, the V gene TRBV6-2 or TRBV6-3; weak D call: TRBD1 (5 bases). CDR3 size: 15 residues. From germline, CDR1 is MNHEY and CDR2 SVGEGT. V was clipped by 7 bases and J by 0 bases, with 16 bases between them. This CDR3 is CASKSIDRYSYEQYF. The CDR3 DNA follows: TGTGCCAGCAAGAGTATTGACAGATACTCCTACGAGCAGTACTTC.

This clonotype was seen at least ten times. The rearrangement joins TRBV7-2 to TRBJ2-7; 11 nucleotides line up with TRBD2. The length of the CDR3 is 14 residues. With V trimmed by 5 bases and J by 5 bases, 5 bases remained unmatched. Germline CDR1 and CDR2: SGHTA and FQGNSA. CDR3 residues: CASSQSTSGNEQYF. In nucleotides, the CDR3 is TGTGCCAGCAGCCAGTCGACTAGCGGGAACGAGCAGTACTTC.

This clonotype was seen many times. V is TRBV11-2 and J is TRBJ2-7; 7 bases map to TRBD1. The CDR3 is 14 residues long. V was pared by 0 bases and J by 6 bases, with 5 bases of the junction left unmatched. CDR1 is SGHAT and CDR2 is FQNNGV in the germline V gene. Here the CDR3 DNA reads TGTGCCAGCAGCTTAGAGCCAACAGGGGCCGAGCAGTACTTC. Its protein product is CASSLEPTGAEQYF.

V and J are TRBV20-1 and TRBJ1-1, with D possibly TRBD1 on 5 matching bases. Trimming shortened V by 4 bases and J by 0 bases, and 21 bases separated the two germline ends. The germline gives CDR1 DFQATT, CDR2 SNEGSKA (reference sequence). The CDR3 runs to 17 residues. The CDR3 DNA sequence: TGCAGTGCTATAAAGGGCGCCCCGGGACCCTTGAACACTGAAGCTTTCTTT. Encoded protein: CSAIKGAPGPLNTEAFF.

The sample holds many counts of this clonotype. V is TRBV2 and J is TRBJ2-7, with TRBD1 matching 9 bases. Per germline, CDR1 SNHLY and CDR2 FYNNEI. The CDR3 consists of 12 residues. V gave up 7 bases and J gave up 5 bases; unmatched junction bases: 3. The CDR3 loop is CASMGQGDEQYF. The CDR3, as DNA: TGTGCCAGCATGGGACAGGGTGACGAGCAGTACTTC. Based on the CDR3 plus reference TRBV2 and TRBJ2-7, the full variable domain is EPEVTQTPSHQVTQMGQEVILRCVPISNHLYFYWYRQILGQKVEFLVSFYNNEISEKSEIFDDQFSVERPDGSNFTLKIRSTKLEDSAMYFCASMGQGDEQYFGPGTRLTVT.

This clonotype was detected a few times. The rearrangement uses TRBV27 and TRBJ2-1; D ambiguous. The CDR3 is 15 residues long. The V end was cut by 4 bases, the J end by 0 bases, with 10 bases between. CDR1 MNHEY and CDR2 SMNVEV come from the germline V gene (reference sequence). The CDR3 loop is CASSSRWSSYNEQFF. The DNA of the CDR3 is TGTGCCAGCAGTTCCCGGTGGAGCTCCTACAATGAGCAGTTCTTC.

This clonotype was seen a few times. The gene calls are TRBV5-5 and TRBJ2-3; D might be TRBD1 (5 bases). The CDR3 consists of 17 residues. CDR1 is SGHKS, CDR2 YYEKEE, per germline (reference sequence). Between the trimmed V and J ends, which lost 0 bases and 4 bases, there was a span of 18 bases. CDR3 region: CASSLDGVALGPDTQYF. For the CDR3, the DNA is TGTGCCAGCAGCTTGGATGGGGTAGCCCTGGGGCCAGATACGCAGTATTTT.

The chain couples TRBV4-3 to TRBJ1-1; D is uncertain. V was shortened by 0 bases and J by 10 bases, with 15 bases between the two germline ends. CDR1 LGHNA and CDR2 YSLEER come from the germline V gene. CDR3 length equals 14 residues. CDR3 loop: CASSQDTTRDLAFF. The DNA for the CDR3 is TGCGCCAGCAGCCAAGATACTACGCGCGATCTAGCTTTCTTT.

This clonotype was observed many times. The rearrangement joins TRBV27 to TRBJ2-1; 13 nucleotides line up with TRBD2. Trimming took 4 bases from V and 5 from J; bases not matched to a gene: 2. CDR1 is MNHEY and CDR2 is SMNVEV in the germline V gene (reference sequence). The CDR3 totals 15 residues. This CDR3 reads CASSSGLAGDNEQFF. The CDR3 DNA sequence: TGTGCCAGCAGTTCAGGACTAGCGGGAGACAATGAGCAGTTCTTC.

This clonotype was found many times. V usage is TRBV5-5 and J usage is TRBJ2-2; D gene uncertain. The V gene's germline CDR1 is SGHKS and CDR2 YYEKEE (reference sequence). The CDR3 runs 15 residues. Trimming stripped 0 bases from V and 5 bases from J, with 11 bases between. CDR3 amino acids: CASSLGDTITGELFF. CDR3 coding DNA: TGTGCCAGCAGCTTGGGGGATACTATTACCGGGGAGCTGTTTTTT. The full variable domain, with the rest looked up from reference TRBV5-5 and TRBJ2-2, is DAGVTQSPTHLIKTRGQQVTLRCSPISGHKSVSWYQQVLGQGPQFIFQYYEKEERGRGNFPDRFSARQFPNYSSELNVNALLLGDSALYLCASSLGDTITGELFFGEGSRLTVL.

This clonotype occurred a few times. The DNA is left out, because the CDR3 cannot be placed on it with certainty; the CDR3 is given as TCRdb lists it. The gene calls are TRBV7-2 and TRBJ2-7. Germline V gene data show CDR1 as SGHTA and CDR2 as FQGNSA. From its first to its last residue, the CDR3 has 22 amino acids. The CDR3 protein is CASSFYICSASPASGSPYEQYF.

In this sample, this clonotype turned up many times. CDR3 in amino acids: CASSSLAGGPDTQYF. The CDR3, as DNA: TGTGCCAGCAGTTCCCTAGCGGGGGGGCCAGATACGCAGTATTTT. V is TRBV12-3 or TRBV12-4 and J is TRBJ2-3, with 12 bases that match TRBD2. The CDR3 is 15 amino acids. V trimming: 4 bases; J trimming: 4 bases; junction bases outside the gene matches: 3.

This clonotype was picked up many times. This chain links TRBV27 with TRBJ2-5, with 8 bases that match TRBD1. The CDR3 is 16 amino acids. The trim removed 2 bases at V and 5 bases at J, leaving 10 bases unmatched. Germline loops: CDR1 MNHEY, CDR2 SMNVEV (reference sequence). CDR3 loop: CASSLRPDRGQETQYF. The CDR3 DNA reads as TGTGCCAGCAGTTTAAGGCCCGACAGGGGTCAGGAGACCCAGTACTTC.

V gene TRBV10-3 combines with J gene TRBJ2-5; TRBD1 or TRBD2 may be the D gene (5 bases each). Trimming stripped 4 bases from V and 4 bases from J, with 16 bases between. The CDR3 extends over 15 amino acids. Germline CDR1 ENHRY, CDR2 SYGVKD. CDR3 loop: CAISVPGTAGETQYF. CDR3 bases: TGTGCCATCAGTGTCCCCGGGACCGCGGGAGAGACCCAGTACTTC.

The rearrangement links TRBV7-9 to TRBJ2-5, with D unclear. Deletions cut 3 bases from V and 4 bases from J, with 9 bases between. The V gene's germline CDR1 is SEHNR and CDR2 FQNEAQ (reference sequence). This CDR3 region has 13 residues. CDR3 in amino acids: CASSFGWGETQYF. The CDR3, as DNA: TGTGCCAGCAGCTTCGGTTGGGGAGAGACCCAGTACTTC.

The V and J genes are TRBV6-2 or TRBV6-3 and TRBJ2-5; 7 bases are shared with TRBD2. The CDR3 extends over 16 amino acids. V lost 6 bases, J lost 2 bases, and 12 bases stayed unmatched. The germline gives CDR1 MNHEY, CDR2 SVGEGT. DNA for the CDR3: TGTGCCAGCAGCCCGCGGGCGGGAGAACCACAAGAGACCCAGTACTTC. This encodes CASSPRAGEPQETQYF.

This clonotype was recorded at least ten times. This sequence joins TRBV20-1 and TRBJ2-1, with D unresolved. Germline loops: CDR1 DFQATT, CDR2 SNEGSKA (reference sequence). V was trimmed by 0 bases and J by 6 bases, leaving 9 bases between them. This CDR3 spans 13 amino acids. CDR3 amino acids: CSARDSIGNEQFF. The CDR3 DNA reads TGCAGTGCTAGAGACTCTATCGGCAATGAGCAGTTCTTC.

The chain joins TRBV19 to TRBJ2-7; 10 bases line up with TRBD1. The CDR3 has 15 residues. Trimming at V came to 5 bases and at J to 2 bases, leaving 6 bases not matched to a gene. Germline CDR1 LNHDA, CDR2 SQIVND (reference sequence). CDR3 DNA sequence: TGTGCCAGTAGTCCCAAAGGGACAGGGGCCTACGAGCAGTACTTC. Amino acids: CASSPKGTGAYEQYF.

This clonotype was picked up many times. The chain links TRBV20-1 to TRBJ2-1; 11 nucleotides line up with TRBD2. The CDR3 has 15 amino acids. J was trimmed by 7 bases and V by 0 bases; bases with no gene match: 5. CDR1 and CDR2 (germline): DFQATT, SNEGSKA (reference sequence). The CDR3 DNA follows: TGCAGTGCTAGAGATGGACTAGCGGGCAGAAATGAGCAGTTCTTC. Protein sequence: CSARDGLAGRNEQFF.

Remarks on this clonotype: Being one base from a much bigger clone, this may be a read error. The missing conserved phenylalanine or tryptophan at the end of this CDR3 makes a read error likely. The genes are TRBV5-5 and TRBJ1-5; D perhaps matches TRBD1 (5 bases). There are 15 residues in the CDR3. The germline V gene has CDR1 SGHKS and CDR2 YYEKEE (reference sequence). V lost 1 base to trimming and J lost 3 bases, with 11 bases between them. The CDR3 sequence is CASSLNGGNNQPQHS. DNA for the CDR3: TGTGCCAGCAGCTTGAATGGGGGAAACAATCAGCCCCAGCATTCT.

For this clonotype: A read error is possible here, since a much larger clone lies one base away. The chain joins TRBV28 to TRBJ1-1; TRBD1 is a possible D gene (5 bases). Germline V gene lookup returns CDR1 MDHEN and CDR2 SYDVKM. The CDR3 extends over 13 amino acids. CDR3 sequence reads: CAGRIQDNTEAFF. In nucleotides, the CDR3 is TGTGCCGGCAGAATACAGGATAACACTGAAGCTTTCTTT.

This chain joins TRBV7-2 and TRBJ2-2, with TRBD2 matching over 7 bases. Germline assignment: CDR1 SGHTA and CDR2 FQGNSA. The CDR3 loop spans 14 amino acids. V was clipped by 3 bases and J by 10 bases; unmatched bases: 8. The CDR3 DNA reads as TGTGCCAGCAGCTTGACTAGCTTGCAAGAGGAGCTGTTTTTT. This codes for CASSLTSLQEELFF.